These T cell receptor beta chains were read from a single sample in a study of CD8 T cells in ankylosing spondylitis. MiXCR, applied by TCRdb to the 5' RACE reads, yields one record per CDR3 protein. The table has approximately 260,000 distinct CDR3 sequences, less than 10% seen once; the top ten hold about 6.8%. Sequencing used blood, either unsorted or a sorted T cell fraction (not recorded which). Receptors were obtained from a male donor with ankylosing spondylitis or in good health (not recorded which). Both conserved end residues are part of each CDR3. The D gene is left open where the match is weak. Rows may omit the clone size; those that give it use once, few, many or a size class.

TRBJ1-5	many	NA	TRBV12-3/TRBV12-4	TGTGCCAGCAGTTTACTAGGGTTTCAGCCCCAGCATTTT	CASSLLGFQPQHF
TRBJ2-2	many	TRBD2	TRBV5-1	TGCGCCAGCAGCGTATATACTAGCGGGAGAGACACCGGGGAGCTGTTTTTT	CASSVYTSGRDTGELFF
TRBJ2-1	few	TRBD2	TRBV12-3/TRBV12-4	TGTGCCAGCAGTCCAGGACTAGCGGGAGTATGGGAGCAGTTCTTC	CASSPGLAGVWEQFF
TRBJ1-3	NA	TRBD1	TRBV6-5	TGTGCCAGCAGTTACCCGGACAGGGGGCAAGGAAACACCATATATTTT	CASSYPDRGQGNTIYF
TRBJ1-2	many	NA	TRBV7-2	TGTGCCAGCAGCTTAGATTCCAGTCTTAACTATGGCTACACCTTC	CASSLDSSLNYGYTF
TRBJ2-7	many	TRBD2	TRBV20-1	TGCAGTGCGCCTTCGGGGGGAGAGCAGTACTTC	CSAPSGGEQYF
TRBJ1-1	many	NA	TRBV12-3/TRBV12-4	TGTGCCAGCACTCCATCTGCCATGAACACTGAAGCTTTCTTT	CASTPSAMNTEAFF
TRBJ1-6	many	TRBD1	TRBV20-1	TGCAGTGCAAGTGAGGGGGCCAATAATTCACCCCTCCACTTT	CSASEGANNSPLHF
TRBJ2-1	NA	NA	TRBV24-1	TGTGCCACCAGTGGGGCACGGGCGTACAATGAGCAGTTCTTC	CATSGARAYNEQFF
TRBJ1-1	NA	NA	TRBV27	TGTGCCAGCAGTTTATCGACCAGGACTGAAGCTTTCTTT	CASSLSTRTEAFF
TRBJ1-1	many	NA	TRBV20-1	TGCAGTGCGGGGGGGAACACTGAAGCTTTCTTT	CSAGGNTEAFF
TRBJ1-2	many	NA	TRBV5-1	TGCGCCAGCAGCTTGGGGACAGAATATGGCTACACCTTC	CASSLGTEYGYTF
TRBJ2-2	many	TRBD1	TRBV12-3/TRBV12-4	TGTGCCAGCCGACTCAGGGGGCATGGCGGGGAGCTGTTTTTT	CASRLRGHGGELFF
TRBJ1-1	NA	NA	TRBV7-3	TGTGCCAGCAGCTTAAGGCCGACAGTACTTCACACTGAAGCTTTCTTT	CASSLRPTVLHTEAFF
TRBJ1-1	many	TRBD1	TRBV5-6	TGTGCCAGCAGCTTAGGACAGGTGATGCCAGCTTTCTTT	CASSLGQVMPAFF
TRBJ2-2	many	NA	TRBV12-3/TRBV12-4	TGTGCCAGTTTTGCAGGGGGGGAGCTGTTTTTT	CASFAGGELFF
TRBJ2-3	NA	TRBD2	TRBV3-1	TGTGCCAGCAGCCTTAGCGGGAGGAATGCAGATACGCAGTATTTT	CASSLSGRNADTQYF
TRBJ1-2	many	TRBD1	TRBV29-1	TGCAGCGTTGAAGTGATGGGCCGGGACAGCAACTATGGCTACACCTTC	CSVEVMGRDSNYGYTF
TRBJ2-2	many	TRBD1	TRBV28	TGTGCCAGCGGAACCAGGGGGCGGAACACCGGGGAGCTGTTTTTT	CASGTRGRNTGELFF
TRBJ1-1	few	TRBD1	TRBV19	TGTGCCAGTAGGATTACCTGGGACAGGGCTGAAGCTTTCTTT	CASRITWDRAEAFF
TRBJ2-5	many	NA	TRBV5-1	TGCGCCAGCAGCTATAACCAGATCCAAGAGACCCAGTACTTC	CASSYNQIQETQYF
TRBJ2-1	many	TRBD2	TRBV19	TGTGCCAGTAGGAGACTAGCGGGAGGCAATGAGCAGTTCTTC	CASRRLAGGNEQFF
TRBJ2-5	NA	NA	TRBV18	TGTGCCAGCTCAGTCAGGGGCGCCGAGATCCAGTACTTC	CASSVRGAEIQYF
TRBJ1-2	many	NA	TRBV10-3	TGTGCCATATCAGGGGAACCGGGATCGGGCTACACCTTC	CAISGEPGSGYTF
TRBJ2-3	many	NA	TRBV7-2	TGTGCCAGCAGCTTACCCCCGGGACGGAGCACAGATACGCAGTATTTT	CASSLPPGRSTDTQYF
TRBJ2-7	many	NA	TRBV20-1	TGCAGTGCTAGAGATAGCAATGTGGGACCTCCCTACGAGCAGTACTTC	CSARDSNVGPPYEQYF
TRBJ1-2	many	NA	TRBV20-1	TGCAGTGCTAGAGGGGTGCGGGGCTACACCTTC	CSARGVRGYTF
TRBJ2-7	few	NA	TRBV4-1	TGCGCCAGCAGCGCCAGTCAGAGGACTACTTCTGCCGAGCAGTACTTC	CASSASQRTTSAEQYF
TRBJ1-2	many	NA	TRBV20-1	TGCAGTGCTAGGATTGGGACCTATGGCTACACCTTC	CSARIGTYGYTF
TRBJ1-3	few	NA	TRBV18	TGTGCCAGCTCATCCACAGGGAAGGCAGGGAACACCATATATTTT	CASSSTGKAGNTIYF
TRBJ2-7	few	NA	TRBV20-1	TGCAGTGCCAGAGGCCAGGGTGTGATCGAGCAGTACTTC	CSARGQGVIEQYF
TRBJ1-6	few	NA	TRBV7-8	TGTGCCAGCAGCCCCCCAGATTCACCCCTCCACTTT	CASSPPDSPLHF
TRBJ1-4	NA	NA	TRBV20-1	TGCAGTGCTTCCTTGGGACCCTTTAATGAAAAACTGTTTTTT	CSASLGPFNEKLFF
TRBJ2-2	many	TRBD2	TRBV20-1	TGCAGTGCTAGCCGCCTAGCGGGGGGAACCGGGGAGCTGTTTTTT	CSASRLAGGTGELFF
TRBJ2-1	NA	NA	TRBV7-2	TGTGCCAGCACCGACCTTCCTAGCAGAGCCTACAATGAGCAGTTCTTC	CASTDLPSRAYNEQFF
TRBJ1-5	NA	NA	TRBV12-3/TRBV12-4	TGTGCCAGCAACCTTAATGGTCAGCCCCAGCATTTT	CASNLNGQPQHF
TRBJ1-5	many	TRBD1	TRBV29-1	TGCAGCCCAGGGGGACGTCACAATCAGCCCCAGCATTTT	CSPGGRHNQPQHF
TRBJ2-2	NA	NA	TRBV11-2	TGTGCCAGCAGCTTAGGACACAGGGTTACCGGGGAGCTGTTTTTT	CASSLGHRVTGELFF
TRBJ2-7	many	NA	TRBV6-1	TGTGCCAGCAGCGTGCGACAGCCCTACGAGCAGTACTTC	CASSVRQPYEQYF
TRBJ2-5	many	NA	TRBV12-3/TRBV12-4	TGTGCCAGCAGTTTTTGGCTAGCCGGGGAGACCCAGTACTTC	CASSFWLAGETQYF
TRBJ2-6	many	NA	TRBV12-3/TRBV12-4	TGTGCCAGCAGTTTCAGGACAGATACCAACGTCCTGACTTTC	CASSFRTDTNVLTF
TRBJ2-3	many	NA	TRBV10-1	TGCGCCAGCAGTAATGCAGGGATTGGAGCGCAGTATTTT	CASSNAGIGAQYF
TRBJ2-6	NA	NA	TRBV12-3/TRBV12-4	TGTGCCAGCAGACCAAGCTCTGGGGCCAACGTCCTGACTTTC	CASRPSSGANVLTF
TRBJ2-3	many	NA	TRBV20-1	TGCAGTGCCCGGAAAGGGGAGTTAGTTATTAGGGATACGCAGTATTTT	CSARKGELVIRDTQYF